One and the same sample provided the 20 T cell receptor beta chains below, sequenced in a study of PD-L1 blockade in urothelial cancer. Generated by immunoSEQ multiplex PCR, the TCRdb table keeps only in-frame clones and is missing some. The repertoire has tens of thousands of clones, roughly a third of them found once; the top ten carry approximately 9%. The specimen comprised tumor tissue, sampled before atezolizumab (anti-PD-L1) treatment. Source of these receptors: a man in his sixties with urothelial cancer.

The CDR3 DNA reads TGTGCCAGCTCCACCGGGACAGCACTGAACACTGAAGCTTTCTTT. Translated: CASSTGTALNTEAFF. The gene calls are TRBV18 and TRBJ1-1; 7 bases agree with TRBD1. The CDR3 extends over 15 amino acids. CDR1 and CDR2 (germline): KGHSH, LQKENI. V lost 6 bases, J lost 0 bases, and 7 bases stayed unmatched.

This clone turned up a few times. The gene calls are TRBV6-8 and TRBJ1-2; 9 bases match TRBD1. The V gene's germline CDR1 is MNHGY and CDR2 SAAAGT. CDR3 length: 14 residues. Unmatched junction bases numbered 10, after V lost 6 bases and J lost 8 bases. The chain's CDR3 is CASRSTGGAEGYTF. DNA of the CDR3: TGTGCCAGCAGGTCTACAGGGGGCGCTGAGGGCTACACCTTC.

The chain links TRBV6-8 to TRBJ1-3; 8 nucleotides line up with TRBD1. From germline, CDR1 is MNHGY and CDR2 SAAAGT. The trim removed 10 bases at V and 0 bases at J, leaving 8 bases unmatched. The CDR3 loop spans 15 amino acids. CDR3 loop: CAIRQGISSGNTIYF. The CDR3 DNA reads as TGTGCCATAAGACAGGGGATAAGCTCTGGAAACACCATATATTTT.

The gene calls are TRBV23-1 and TRBJ1-5; 12 nucleotides line up with TRBD1. Being an ORF, TRBV23-1 has a function that is uncertain. The CDR3 spans 15 residues. With 3 bases clipped from V and 9 bases from J, the junction kept 6 bases outside the gene matches. The CDR3 DNA reads as TGCGCCAGCAGTCAGGGACAGGGGGCTATTAGGCCCCAGCATTTT. This codes for CASSQGQGAIRPQHF.

This clone appeared many times. The chain links TRBV6-8 to TRBJ2-2; D uncertain. V lost 5 bases and J lost 7, with 20 bases in between. This CDR3 has 16 residues. Germline-derived CDR1 and CDR2 are MNHGY and SAAAGT. The CDR3, as DNA: TGTGCCAGCAGTGCCCGGGTTTGGTCCCGTGGCGGGGAGCTGTTTTTT. Translated: CASSARVWSRGGELFF.

This clone was detected only a few times. CDR3 region: CASSYSSPGQASYEQYF. CDR3 in DNA: TGTGCCAGCAGTTACTCCTCCCCCGGACAGGCCTCCTACGAGCAGTACTTC. V gene TRBV6-7 combines with J gene TRBJ2-7, with 7 bases matching TRBD1. TRBV6-7 is identified as an open reading frame with a role that is uncertain. Germline trimming cut 0 bases from V and 0 bases from J; bases unmatched to any gene: 8. The CDR3 covers 17 residues.

The V and J genes are TRBV9 and TRBJ1-3; D possibly corresponds to TRBD1 (5 bases). Germline V gene sequence: CDR1 SGDLS, CDR2 YYNGEE. V was cut by 3 bases and J by 0 bases, with 13 bases left in between. This CDR3 spans 16 amino acids. The CDR3 here is CASSGAGLFSGNTIYF. The CDR3, as DNA: TGTGCCAGCAGCGGGGCAGGGCTGTTCTCTGGAAACACCATATATTTT.

The V gene is TRBV28, the J gene TRBJ2-5, with TRBD1 identical over 9 bases. CDR1 and CDR2 from the germline V gene are MDHEN and SYDVKM. With V trimmed by 6 bases and J by 1 base, 6 bases remained unmatched. The CDR3 is 15 amino acids. CDR3 amino acids: CASRRDRATQETQYF. In DNA form, the CDR3 reads TGTGCCAGCAGACGGGACAGGGCGACCCAAGAGACCCAGTACTTC.

This clone was seen more than once but under ten times. The chain couples TRBV6-8 to TRBJ1-1, with 7 bases matching TRBD1. V lost 5 bases, J lost 3 bases, and 6 bases stayed unmatched. The CDR3 sequence is 14 residues long. Germline V CDR1 and CDR2: MNHGY, SAAAGT. The CDR3 bases are TGTGCCAGCAGTGTAGACAGGGCGGACACTGAAGCTTTCTTT. It codes for CASSVDRADTEAFF.

The chain links TRBV28 to TRBJ1-5, with 9 bases fitting TRBD1. Per the germline V gene, CDR1 is MDHEN and CDR2 is SYDVKM. The CDR3 runs to 15 residues. The J segment lost 7 bases and the V segment lost 3 bases, leaving 7 bases of the junction unmatched. CDR3 amino acids: CASSFWRQGVQPQHF. In DNA, the CDR3 is TGTGCCAGCAGTTTTTGGAGACAGGGGGTCCAGCCCCAGCATTTT.

This clone was seen a few times. The chain links TRBV6-4 to TRBJ1-4; no firm D call. Germline V CDR1 and CDR2: MRHNA, SNTAGT. The V and J ends lost 7 bases and 5 bases respectively, with 5 bases between them. This CDR3 has 11 residues. The CDR3 DNA reads as TGTGCCAGCACAGTGAATGAAAAACTGTTTTTT. The encoded protein is CASTVNEKLFF.

This clone was picked up a small number of times. This chain connects TRBV10-1 to TRBJ2-1; 8 bases line up with TRBD2. Looked up from germline, CDR1 is WNHNN and CDR2 is SYGVQD (reference sequence). The trim removed 3 bases at V and 0 bases at J, leaving 13 bases unmatched. The CDR3 runs 19 residues. The CDR3 coding sequence is TGCGCCAGCAGTGATCGAGCGGGAGAAAGGCCGAGCTCCTACAATGAGCAGTTCTTC. It encodes CASSDRAGERPSSYNEQFF.

This clone was counted ten times or more. This chain connects TRBV11-3 to TRBJ2-5; 8 bases align to TRBD2. The trim removed 4 bases at V and 5 bases at J, leaving 6 bases unmatched. Germline lookup yields CDR1 SGHNT and CDR2 YENEEA. CDR3 length equals 14 residues. The CDR3 sequence is CASSSGGGAETQYF. The CDR3 nucleotides are TGTGCCAGCAGCTCGGGAGGGGGGGCCGAGACCCAGTACTTC.

The rearrangement links TRBV15 to TRBJ2-7; either TRBD1 or TRBD2 may fit D (6 bases each). The CDR3 contains 22 residues. Germline assignment: CDR1 LNHNV and CDR2 YYDKDF (reference sequence). Trimming removed 0 bases at V and 0 bases at J, with 30 bases between. CDR3: CATSREVLVGQSYRRDSYEQYF. As DNA, the CDR3 is TGTGCCACCAGCAGAGAAGTTCTAGTAGGACAGAGTTATAGGCGGGACTCCTACGAGCAGTACTTC. The whole variable domain, filled in from reference TRBV15 and TRBJ2-7, reads DAMVIQNPRYQVTQFGKPVTLSCSQTLNHNVMYWYQQKSSQAPKLLFHYYDKDFNNEADTPDNFQSRRPNTSFCFLDIRSPGLGDTAMYLCATSREVLVGQSYRRDSYEQYFGPGTRLTVT.

The V call is TRBV4-1, the J call TRBJ2-7; D unresolved. CDR1 is MGHRA, CDR2 YSYEKL, per germline. This CDR3 is built from 15 residues. V was clipped by 1 base and J by 0 bases, with 10 bases between them. CDR3 region: CASSQGHSSSYEQYF. As DNA, the CDR3 is TGCGCCAGCAGCCAAGGACACTCCAGCTCCTACGAGCAGTACTTC.

The V and J genes are TRBV30 and TRBJ1-5; 7 bases line up with TRBD1. Germline V lookup: CDR1 GTSNPN, CDR2 SVGIG (reference sequence). The CDR3 has 13 residues. The ends lost 5 bases at V and 6 bases at J; junction bases unmatched: 7. The CDR3 DNA reads as TGTGCCTGGGCACGACAGGGAGGTCAGCCCCAGCATTTT. Protein product: CAWARQGGQPQHF.

The chain uses TRBV18 and TRBJ1-1, with TRBD1 matching 7 bases. CDR1 and CDR2 from the germline V gene are KGHSH and LQKENI. The CDR3 runs 15 residues. V lost 4 bases and J lost 1; bases outside the gene matches: 6. The CDR3 nucleotides read TGTGCCAGCTCACGAACCGGGACAGAGAACACTGAAGCTTTCTTT. Its protein is CASSRTGTENTEAFF.

The V call is TRBV10-1, the J call TRBJ2-2, with 10 bases matching TRBD2. This CDR3 has 15 amino acids. Germline V gives CDR1 WNHNN, CDR2 SYGVQD (reference sequence). V was pared by 7 bases and J by 6 bases, with 8 bases of the junction left unmatched. DNA for the CDR3: TGCGCCAGCACCGCGGGGACTAGCGAATCCGGGGAGCTGTTTTTT. Its translation: CASTAGTSESGELFF.

In this sample, this clone turned up a few times. This chain uses TRBV6-8 with TRBJ2-5; 7 nucleotides agree with TRBD1. The CDR3 contains 16 residues. Germline loops: CDR1 MNHGY, CDR2 SAAAGT. V lost 10 bases to trimming and J lost 0 bases; unmatched junction nucleotides: 14. CDR3 loop: CAIRPGTGAHQETQYF. The DNA for the CDR3 is TGTGCCATCAGACCCGGCACAGGGGCCCACCAAGAGACCCAGTACTTC.

This clone has just one count. V usage is TRBV19 and J usage is TRBJ1-1, with D hard to call. V was clipped by 7 bases and J by 5 bases, with 17 bases between them. The CDR3 is 14 amino acids. CDR1 and CDR2 from the germline V gene are LNHDA and SQIVND (reference sequence). CDR3 amino acids: CASIDTPKRTEAFF. The CDR3 nucleotides are TGTGCCAGTATTGACACACCGAAGAGGACTGAAGCTTTCTTT. Full variable domain (rest looked up from reference TRBV19 and TRBJ1-1): DGGITQSPKYLFRKEGQNVTLSCEQNLNHDAMYWYRQDPGQGLRLIYYSQIVNDFQKGDIAEGYSVSREKKESFPLTVTSAQKNPTAFYLCASIDTPKRTEAFFGQGTRLTVV.